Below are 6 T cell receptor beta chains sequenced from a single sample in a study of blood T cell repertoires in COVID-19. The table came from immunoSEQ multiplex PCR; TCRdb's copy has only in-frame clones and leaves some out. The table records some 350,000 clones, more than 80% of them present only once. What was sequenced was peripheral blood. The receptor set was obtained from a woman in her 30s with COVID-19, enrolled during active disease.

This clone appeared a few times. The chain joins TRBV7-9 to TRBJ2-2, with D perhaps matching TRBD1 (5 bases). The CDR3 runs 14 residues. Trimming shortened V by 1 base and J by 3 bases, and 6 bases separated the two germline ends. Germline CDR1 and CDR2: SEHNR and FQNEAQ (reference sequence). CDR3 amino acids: CASSLGRDTGELFF. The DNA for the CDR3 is TGTGCCAGCAGCTTAGGCAGGGACACCGGGGAGCTGTTTTTT. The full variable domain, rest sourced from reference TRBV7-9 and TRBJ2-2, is DTGVSQNPRHKITKRGQNVTFRCDPISEHNRLYWYRQTLGQGPEFLTYFQNEAQLEKSRLLSDRFSAERPKGSFSTLEIQRTEQGDSAMYLCASSLGRDTGELFFGEGSRLTVL.

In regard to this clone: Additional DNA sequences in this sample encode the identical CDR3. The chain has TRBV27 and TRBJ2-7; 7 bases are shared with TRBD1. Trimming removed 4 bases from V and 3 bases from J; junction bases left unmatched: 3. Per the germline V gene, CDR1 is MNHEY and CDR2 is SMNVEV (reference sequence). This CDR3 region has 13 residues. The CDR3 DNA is TGTGCCAGCAGTTCCTCAGGGGGCTACGAGCAGTACTTC. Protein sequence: CASSSSGGYEQYF.

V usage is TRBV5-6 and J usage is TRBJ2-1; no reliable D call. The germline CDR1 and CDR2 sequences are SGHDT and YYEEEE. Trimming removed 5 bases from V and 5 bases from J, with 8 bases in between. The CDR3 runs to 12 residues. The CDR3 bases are TGTGCCAGCAGTTCTGGAGACAATGAGCAGTTCTTC. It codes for CASSSGDNEQFF.

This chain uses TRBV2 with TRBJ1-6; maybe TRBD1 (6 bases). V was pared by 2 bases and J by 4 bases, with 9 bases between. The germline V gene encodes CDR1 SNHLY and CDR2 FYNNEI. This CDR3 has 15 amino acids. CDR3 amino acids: CASSEMGAYNSPLHF. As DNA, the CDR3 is TGTGCCAGCAGTGAAATGGGGGCGTATAATTCACCCCTCCACTTT.

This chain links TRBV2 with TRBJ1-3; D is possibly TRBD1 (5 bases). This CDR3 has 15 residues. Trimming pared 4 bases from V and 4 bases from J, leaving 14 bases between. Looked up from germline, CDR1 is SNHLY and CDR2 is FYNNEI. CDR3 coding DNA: TGTGCCAGCAGTGGAACCTTTGGGGCGGGAAACACCATATATTTT. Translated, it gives CASSGTFGAGNTIYF. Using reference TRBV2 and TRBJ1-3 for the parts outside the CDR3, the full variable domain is EPEVTQTPSHQVTQMGQEVILRCVPISNHLYFYWYRQILGQKVEFLVSFYNNEISEKSEIFDDQFSVERPDGSNFTLKIRSTKLEDSAMYFCASSGTFGAGNTIYFGEGSWLTVV.

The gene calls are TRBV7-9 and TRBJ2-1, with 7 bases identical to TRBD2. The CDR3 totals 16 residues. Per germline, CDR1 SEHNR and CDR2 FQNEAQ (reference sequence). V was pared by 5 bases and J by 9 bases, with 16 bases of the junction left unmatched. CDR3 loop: CASSGRRGRGRSEQFF. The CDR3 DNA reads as TGTGCCAGCAGCGGCAGAAGAGGGCGGGGGAGGAGTGAGCAGTTCTTC.